This passage covers 6 T cell receptor beta chains from one sample sequenced in a study of regulatory T cells in long-lasting Graves disease. As to time point: persistent/refractory GD, antithyroid drugs over 5 years with positive TRAb. There was RNA extracted from PBMCs, and the TCR library was made from it. Library construction for TCR beta used iRepertoire HTBI primers and Arm-PCR of CDR3 regions. TCRdb used MiXCR to reprocess the multiplex PCR reads, holding one entry per CDR3 protein. This table holds around 500,000 distinct CDR3 sequences, less than 25% found once. This material consisted of peripheral blood mononuclear cells (PBMCs), taken when the disease was refractory, from a patient treated with antithyroid drugs. The receptor set was obtained from a female donor with Graves disease.

Many counts were recorded for this clonotype. CDR3: CSAREGTEGYTF. DNA for the CDR3: TGCAGTGCTAGAGAAGGGACAGAGGGCTACACCTTC. The V call is TRBV20-1, the J call TRBJ1-2; 7 nucleotides align to TRBD1. After removal of 0 bases from V and 8 bases from J, the junction contained 3 bases not matched to a gene. CDR1 and CDR2 from the germline V gene are DFQATT and SNEGSKA (reference sequence). This CDR3 contains 12 residues.

This clonotype has only a few counts. The chain uses TRBV12-3 or TRBV12-4 and TRBJ2-5; 9 positions agree with TRBD2. This CDR3 spans 14 amino acids. The V segment lost 6 bases and the J segment 2 bases; nucleotides outside the gene matches: 4. CDR3 amino acids: CASRGTSFQETQYF. The CDR3 DNA reads as TGTGCCAGCAGGGGGACTAGCTTTCAAGAGACCCAGTACTTC.

This rearrangement joins TRBV5-1 to TRBJ2-7; TRBD2 might be the D (5 bases). The CDR3 has 14 amino acids. With 1 base removed from V and 2 bases from J, the gap between germline ends came to 10 bases. CDR1 and CDR2 (germline): SGHRS, YFSETQ. The CDR3 region has the DNA TGCGCCAGCAGCTTGTCAGCGGTGGCCTACGAGCAGTACTTC. This codes for CASSLSAVAYEQYF.

The chain links TRBV11-2 to TRBJ1-2, with D perhaps matching TRBD1 (6 bases). This CDR3 is built from 15 residues. Trimming stripped 0 bases from V and 4 bases from J, with 12 bases between. Germline CDR1 reads SGHAT; CDR2 reads FQNNGV. The CDR3 DNA follows: TGTGCCAGCAGCTTAGATGGGTGGGGGCTCTATGGCTACACCTTC. This translates into CASSLDGWGLYGYTF.

This chain connects TRBV4-2 to TRBJ1-1; D is possibly TRBD1 (6 bases). In germline, CDR1 is LGHNA, CDR2 YNFKEQ. This CDR3 comprises 15 residues. With 3 bases removed from V and 4 bases from J, the gap between germline ends came to 15 bases. CDR3 residues: CASSHAVGGATEAFF. In DNA, the CDR3 is TGTGCCAGCAGCCACGCTGTGGGGGGGGCCACTGAAGCTTTCTTT.

V gene TRBV28 combines with J gene TRBJ1-4; 7 nucleotides align to TRBD1. V gave up 1 base and J gave up 6 bases; unmatched junction bases: 8. CDR3 length: 16 residues. Germline values: CDR1 MDHEN, CDR2 SYDVKM. Here the CDR3 reads CASSLSRGRGHEKLFF. The CDR3 nucleotides are TGTGCCAGCAGTTTATCCAGGGGGAGGGGGCATGAAAAACTGTTTTTT.